This TCR beta chain was captured in a study of metastatic and nonmetastatic thyroid tumors. Findings of the study overall: A significant increase in TCR beta diversity was reportedly seen in malignant thyroid tumors relative to benign nodules, in blood and tumor.

Turning to this clone: Antigen unknown.

Each patient came to thyroid surgery without any prior treatment (of any kind). TCRdb reprocessed the PCR reads via MiXCR. The top ten clones hold less than 15% of a sample with around 30,000 clones, roughly 25% of them seen once. V lost 2 bases to trimming and J lost 5 bases, with 9 bases between them. This CDR3 has 14 residues. Germline V gene sequence: CDR1 MNHEY, CDR2 SVGAGI. V and J are TRBV6-5 and TRBJ2-2; perhaps TRBD1 as D (5 bases). Sequencing input: blood. This TCR came from a female donor with papillary thyroid cancer or a benign thyroid nodule (not recorded which). Some clones in this sample may be carry-over from other donors' samples. CDR3 bases: TGTGCCAGCAGTTACGACAGTGGAACCGGGGAGCTGTTTTTT. Residues: CASSYDSGTGELFF.